This note documents a single T cell receptor (beta chain) sequence. The protocol was immunoSEQ multiplex PCR, while the TCRdb copy is restricted to in-frame clones and leaves out a portion. The sample shows around 69,000 clones, approximately 91% of them seen only once. The entry originates in a study of T cell changes during pregnancy in multiple sclerosis. The germline V and J ends were trimmed by 1 base and 3 bases, with 12 bases remaining between them. The CDR3 contains 16 residues. Germline CDR1 MGHRA, CDR2 YSYEKL. The clonotype comes from a female donor with multiple sclerosis, enrolled in a pregnancy study. This chain connects TRBV4-1 to TRBJ1-4; TRBD1 is a possible D gene (6 bases). The sample consisted of peripheral blood, taken in the third trimester of pregnancy. The CDR3 loop is CASSQVTGTSNEKLFF. The CDR3 DNA is TGCGCCAGCAGCCAAGTTACAGGGACGTCTAATGAAAAACTGTTTTTT.